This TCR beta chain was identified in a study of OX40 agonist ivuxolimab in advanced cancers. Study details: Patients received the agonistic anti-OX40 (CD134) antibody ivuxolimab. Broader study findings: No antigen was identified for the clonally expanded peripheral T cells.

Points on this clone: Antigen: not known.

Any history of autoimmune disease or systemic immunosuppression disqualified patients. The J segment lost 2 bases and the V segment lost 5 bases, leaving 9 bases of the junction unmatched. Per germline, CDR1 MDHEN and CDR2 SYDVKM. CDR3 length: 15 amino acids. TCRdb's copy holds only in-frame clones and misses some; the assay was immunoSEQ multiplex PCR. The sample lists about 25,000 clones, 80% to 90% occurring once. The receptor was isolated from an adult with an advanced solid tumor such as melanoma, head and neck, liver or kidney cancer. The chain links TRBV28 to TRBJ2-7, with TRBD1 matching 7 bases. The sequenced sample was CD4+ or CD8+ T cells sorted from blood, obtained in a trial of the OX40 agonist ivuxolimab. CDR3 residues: CASSPIDRAPYEQYF. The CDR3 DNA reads TGTGCCAGCAGTCCCATTGACAGGGCCCCCTACGAGCAGTACTTC.